This TCR beta chain came from a study of T cell responses to AZD1222 COVID-19 vaccine. Study outcomes and limitations: Among vaccine-associated CD4 TCRs, coverage spanned spike, with dominance at 160-218 and 743-854. The donor cohort was predominantly white British with a female majority, and clonal diversity may have been underestimated. The peak T cell response came first, and repertoires were sampled only after it.

The method was immunoSEQ multiplex PCR; TCRdb's version includes in-frame clones alone and lacks a portion of them. The sample contains about 120,000 clones, around 90% of which appear only once. Second doses that came at about 4 or about 12 weeks were put together. This clone has a handful of counts. Its antigen is unknown. The starting material was peripheral blood, obtained 28 days after the second AZD1222 dose. This TCR was recovered from an adult who received the AZD1222 COVID-19 vaccine.

Here the CDR3 reads CASRGLGTDTQYF. In DNA, the CDR3 is TGTGCCAGCAGGGGACTAGGAACAGATACGCAGTATTTT. The V call is TRBV6-5, the J call TRBJ2-3; 8 bases agree with TRBD2. The germline gives CDR1 MNHEY, CDR2 SVGAGI. V was pared by 6 bases and J by 3 bases, with 2 bases of the junction left unmatched. The CDR3 runs to 13 residues.